Listed here are 27 T cell receptor beta chains from one sample, sequenced in a study of T cells in severe cutaneous drug reactions. Sequenced patients had Stevens-Johnson syndrome or toxic epidermal necrolysis caused by carbamazepine. TCR subtype-specific primers in iRepertoire multiplex PCR prepared libraries for bulk and single-cell sequencing. TCRdb reworked the multiplex PCR reads into one entry per CDR3 protein, no DNA. This specimen shows about 21,000 distinct CDR3 sequences; the ten leading clones hold 6.5% to 8%. The specimen sequenced was PBMCs. The receptors come from a human donor with toxic epidermal necrolysis, a severe cutaneous drug reaction.

The chain joins TRBV5-4 to TRBJ2-7. The germline V gene encodes CDR1 SGHNT and CDR2 YYREEE (reference sequence). CDR3 size: 14 residues. The CDR3 region is CASSLVGSAYEQYF.

The CDR3 loop is CASIVPAKAQRRSYNEQFF. The chain employs TRBV19 and TRBJ2-1; TCRdb selects TRBD2, and the lack of DNA leaves this call unchecked. Germline lookup yields CDR1 LNHDA and CDR2 SQIVND (reference sequence). CDR3 length: 19 residues.

The V and J genes are TRBV3-1 and TRBJ2-1. The CDR3 spans 18 residues. Germline V gene sequence: CDR1 LGHDT, CDR2 YNNKEL (reference sequence). CDR3: CASSQHKTPGRPYNEQFF.

The rearrangement links TRBV7-9 to TRBJ2-1; lacking DNA, the TRBD1 call made by TCRdb goes unchecked. The CDR3 sequence is 17 residues long. Germline V CDR1 and CDR2: SEHNR, FQNEAQ (reference sequence). CDR3 region: CASSPQGRWETHNEQFF.

V is TRBV29-1 and J is TRBJ1-2; TCRdb gives TRBD1 as the D gene, but with no DNA this cannot be confirmed. Germline assignment: CDR1 SQVTM and CDR2 ANQGSEA. The CDR3 has 11 amino acids. The CDR3: CSADRAYGYTF.

According to its frequency, this clonotype is medium-sized. This chain joins TRBV2 and TRBJ2-7; the D gene TCRdb calls, TRBD2, cannot be checked with no DNA. CDR1 and CDR2 from the germline V gene are SNHLY and FYNNEI. The CDR3 loop spans 18 amino acids. The CDR3 sequence: CASSDSSGRTIRTYEQYF.

This clonotype is called medium-sized (0.01 to 0.1%) based on its frequency. The chain is built from TRBV2 and TRBJ2-7; with no DNA, the TCRdb D assignment of TRBD2 cannot be verified. Germline-derived CDR1 and CDR2 are SNHLY and FYNNEI. The CDR3 totals 13 residues. CDR3 region: CASIQGLLYEQYF.

The J gene is TRBJ1-2, the V gene TRBV19; checking the TCRdb D call of TRBD1 is not possible without DNA. CDR1 and CDR2 (germline): LNHDA, SQIVND (reference sequence). The length of the CDR3 is 15 residues. CDR3: CASSIGTGLSYGYTF.

The chain has TRBV29-1 and TRBJ2-3. Germline loops: CDR1 SQVTM, CDR2 ANQGSEA. The CDR3 length is 14 residues. The CDR3 region is CSSMDRFSTDTQYF.

This chain's CDR3 is CASSLERYTQYF. This rearrangement joins TRBV7-2 to TRBJ2-3. The CDR3 length is 12 residues. Germline V CDR1 and CDR2: SGHTA, FQGNSA.

According to its frequency, this clonotype is medium-sized. The chain uses TRBV29-1 and TRBJ2-5; the TCRdb D gene call, TRBD2, has no DNA to confirm it. The CDR3 sequence is 15 residues long. Germline CDR1 is SQVTM and CDR2 is ANQGSEA. This CDR3 reads CSVLSSAGGLETQYF.

The rearrangement links TRBV13 to TRBJ2-1. The CDR3 has 14 residues. Looked up from germline, CDR1 is PRHDT and CDR2 is FYEKMQ (reference sequence). The chain's CDR3 is CASSLVRQVNEQFF.

CDR3 region: CASRPTGGSYEQYF. This rearrangement joins TRBV7-9 to TRBJ2-7; TCRdb selects TRBD1, and the lack of DNA leaves this call unchecked. CDR3 size: 14 residues. From germline, CDR1 is SEHNR and CDR2 FQNEAQ (reference sequence).

This sequence joins TRBV19 and TRBJ1-1; without DNA, the TCRdb call of TRBD1 cannot be checked. The CDR3 runs 15 residues. CDR1 and CDR2 from the germline V gene are LNHDA and SQIVND (reference sequence). This CDR3 is CASRGRGTANTEAFF.

V and J are TRBV10-2 and TRBJ1-1; the D call of TRBD1 rests on TCRdb alone, since no DNA is present to check it. This CDR3 is built from 14 residues. The germline CDR1 and CDR2 sequences are WSHSY and SAAADI. The CDR3 protein is CASRDPGGGTEAFF.

The chain couples TRBV29-1 to TRBJ2-7. The CDR3 is 13 amino acids. Germline loops: CDR1 SQVTM, CDR2 ANQGSEA. CDR3 region: CSVADYSTYEQYF.

The chain recombines TRBV5-1 with TRBJ2-1; TCRdb picks TRBD1, but there is no DNA to check that call. This CDR3 region has 15 residues. Germline CDR1 and CDR2: SGHRS and YFSETQ. CDR3 in amino acids: CASSFAGLSYNEQFF.

The chain is built from TRBV6-2 or TRBV6-3 and TRBJ1-2. CDR3 length: 13 residues. The germline V gene encodes CDR1 MNHEY and CDR2 SVGEGT. The CDR3 sequence: CASSYSTGYGYTF.

The chain is built from TRBV20-1 and TRBJ2-5; TCRdb indicates TRBD1, and absent DNA this call remains unverified. Germline-derived CDR1 and CDR2 are DFQATT and SNEGSKA (reference sequence). This CDR3 comprises 14 residues. The CDR3 reads CSAPKAAGAETQYF.

The CDR3 protein is CASRQTGDNSPLHF. V is TRBV19 and J is TRBJ1-6; TCRdb indicates TRBD1, and absent DNA this call remains unverified. The CDR3 is 14 residues long. Germline assignment: CDR1 LNHDA and CDR2 SQIVND (reference sequence).

V usage is TRBV6-2 or TRBV6-3 and J usage is TRBJ1-1; without DNA, the TCRdb call of TRBD1 cannot be checked. Germline CDR1 is MNHEY and CDR2 is SVGEGT. The CDR3 loop spans 17 amino acids. The CDR3 sequence: CASSYGGVAYMNTEAFF.

The rearrangement uses TRBV12-3 or TRBV12-4 and TRBJ2-1. The CDR3 covers 15 residues. The chain's CDR3 is CASSPTSSSYNEQFF.

V usage is TRBV20-1 and J usage is TRBJ2-1; lacking DNA, the TRBD1 call made by TCRdb goes unchecked. The germline V gene encodes CDR1 DFQATT and CDR2 SNEGSKA (reference sequence). The CDR3 sequence is 16 residues long. Here the CDR3 reads CSADSDMPGSYNEQFF.

The chain combines TRBV10-2 with TRBJ2-7; lacking DNA, the TRBD2 call made by TCRdb goes unchecked. Germline CDR1 is WSHSY and CDR2 is SAAADI. CDR3 size: 13 residues. CDR3: CASSESGGYEQYF.

The rearrangement links TRBV29-1 to TRBJ2-7. CDR3 length: 13 residues. Germline CDR1 is SQVTM and CDR2 is ANQGSEA. The CDR3 sequence is CSVELGDSYEQYF.

V usage is TRBV7-9 and J usage is TRBJ2-3; TCRdb calls TRBD2, which cannot be checked without DNA. Germline V gives CDR1 SEHNR, CDR2 FQNEAQ (reference sequence). The CDR3 is 15 amino acids. CDR3 protein: CASSPLAGVTDTQYF.

The J gene is TRBJ1-1, the V gene TRBV4-1. This CDR3 contains 12 residues. Looked up from germline, CDR1 is MGHRA and CDR2 is YSYEKL. CDR3 in amino acids: CASSHRSTEAFF.